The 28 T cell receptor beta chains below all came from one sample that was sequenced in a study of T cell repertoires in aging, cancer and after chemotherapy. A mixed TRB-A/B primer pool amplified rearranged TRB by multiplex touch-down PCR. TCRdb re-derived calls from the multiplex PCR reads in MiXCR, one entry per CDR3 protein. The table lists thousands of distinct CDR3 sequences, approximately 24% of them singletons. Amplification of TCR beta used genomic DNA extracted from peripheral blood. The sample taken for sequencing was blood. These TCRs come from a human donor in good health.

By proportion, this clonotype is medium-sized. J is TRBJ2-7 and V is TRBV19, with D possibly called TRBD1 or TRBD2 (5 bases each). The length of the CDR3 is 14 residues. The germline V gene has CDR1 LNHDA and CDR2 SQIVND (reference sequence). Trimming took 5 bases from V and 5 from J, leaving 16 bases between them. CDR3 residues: CASSLGAGRNEQYF. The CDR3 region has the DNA TGTGCCAGTAGTTTGGGCGCAGGGAGAAACGAGCAGTACTTC.

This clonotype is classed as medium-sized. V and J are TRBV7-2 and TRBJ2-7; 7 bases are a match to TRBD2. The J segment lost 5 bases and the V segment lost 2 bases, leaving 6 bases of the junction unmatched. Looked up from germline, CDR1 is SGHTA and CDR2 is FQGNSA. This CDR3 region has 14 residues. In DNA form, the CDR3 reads TGTGCCAGCAGCTTACGGCTAGCGGCACACGAGCAGTACTTC. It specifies CASSLRLAAHEQYF. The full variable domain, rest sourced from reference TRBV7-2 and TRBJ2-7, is GAGVSQSPSNKVTEKGKDVELRCDPISGHTALYWYRQSLGQGLEFLIYFQGNSAPDKSGLPSDRFSAERTGGSVSTLTIQRTQQEDSAVYLCASSLRLAAHEQYFGPGTRLTVT.

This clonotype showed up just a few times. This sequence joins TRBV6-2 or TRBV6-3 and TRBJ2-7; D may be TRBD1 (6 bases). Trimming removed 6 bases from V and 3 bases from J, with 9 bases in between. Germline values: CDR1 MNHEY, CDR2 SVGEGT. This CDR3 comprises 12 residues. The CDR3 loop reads CASRRQDYEQYF. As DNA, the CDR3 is TGTGCCAGCAGGCGACAGGACTACGAGCAGTACTTC.

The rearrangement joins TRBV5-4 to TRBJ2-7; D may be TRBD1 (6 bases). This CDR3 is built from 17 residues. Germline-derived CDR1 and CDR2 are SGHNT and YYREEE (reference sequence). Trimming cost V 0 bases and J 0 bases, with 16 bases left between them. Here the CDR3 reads CASSLGSLGQSSYEQYF. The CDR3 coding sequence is TGTGCCAGCAGCTTGGGGTCGTTAGGACAGAGCTCCTACGAGCAGTACTTC.

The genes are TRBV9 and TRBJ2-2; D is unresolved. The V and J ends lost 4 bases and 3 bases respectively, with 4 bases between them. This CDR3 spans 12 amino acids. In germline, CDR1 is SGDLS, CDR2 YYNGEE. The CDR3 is CASSPYTGELFF. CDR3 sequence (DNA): TGTGCCAGCAGCCCATACACCGGGGAGCTGTTTTTT.

Written as DNA, the CDR3 is TGCGCCAGCAGCCAAGGGACAGGGGAAGCTTCCGAGCAGTACTTC. Protein sequence: CASSQGTGEASEQYF. The chain combines TRBV4-3 with TRBJ2-7, with 9 bases matching TRBD1. The CDR3 extends over 15 amino acids. Germline CDR1 and CDR2: LGHNA and YSLEER. The V gene end was trimmed by 1 base and the J gene end by 6 bases; junction bases not matched to a gene: 7.

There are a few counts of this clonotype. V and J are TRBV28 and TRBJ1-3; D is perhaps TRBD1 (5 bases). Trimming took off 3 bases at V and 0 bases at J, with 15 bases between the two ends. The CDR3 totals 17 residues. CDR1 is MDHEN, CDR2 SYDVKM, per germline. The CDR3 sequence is CASSLRLPDSSGNTIYF. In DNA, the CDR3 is TGTGCCAGCAGTTTGAGGCTGCCCGACAGCTCTGGAAACACCATATATTTT.

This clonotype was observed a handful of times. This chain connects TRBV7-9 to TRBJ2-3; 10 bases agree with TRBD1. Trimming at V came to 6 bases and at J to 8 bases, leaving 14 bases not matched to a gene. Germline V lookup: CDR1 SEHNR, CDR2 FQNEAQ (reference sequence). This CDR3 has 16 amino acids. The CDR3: CASRSRGTGVAGTQYF. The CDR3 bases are TGTGCCAGCAGATCGAGGGGGACAGGGGTGGCAGGTACGCAGTATTTT.

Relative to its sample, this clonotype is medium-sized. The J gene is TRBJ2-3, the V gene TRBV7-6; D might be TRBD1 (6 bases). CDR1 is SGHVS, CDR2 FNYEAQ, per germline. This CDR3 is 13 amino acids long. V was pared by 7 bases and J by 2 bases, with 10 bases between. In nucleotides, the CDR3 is TGTGCCAGCACCCAGGGGCACACAGATACGCAGTATTTT. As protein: CASTQGHTDTQYF.

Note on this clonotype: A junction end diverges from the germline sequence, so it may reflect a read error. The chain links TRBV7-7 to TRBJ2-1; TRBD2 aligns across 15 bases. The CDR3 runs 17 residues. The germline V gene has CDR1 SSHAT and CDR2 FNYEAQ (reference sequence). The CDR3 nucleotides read TGTGCCAGCAGTTTAGGACTAGCGGGAGGGCGTTACAATGAGCAGTTCTTC. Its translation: CASSLGLAGGRYNEQFF.

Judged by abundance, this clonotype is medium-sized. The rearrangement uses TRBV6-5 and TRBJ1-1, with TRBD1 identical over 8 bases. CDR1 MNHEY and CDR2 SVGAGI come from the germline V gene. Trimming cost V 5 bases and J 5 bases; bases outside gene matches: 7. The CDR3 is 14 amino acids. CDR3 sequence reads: CASSPQDRVTEAFF. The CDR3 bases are TGTGCCAGCAGTCCTCAGGACAGGGTAACTGAAGCTTTCTTT.

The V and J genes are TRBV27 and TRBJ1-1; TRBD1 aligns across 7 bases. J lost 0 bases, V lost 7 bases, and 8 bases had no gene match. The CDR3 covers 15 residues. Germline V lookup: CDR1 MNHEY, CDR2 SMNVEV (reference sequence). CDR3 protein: CASTPLGQMNTEAFF. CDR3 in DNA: TGTGCCAGCACCCCTCTGGGACAGATGAACACTGAAGCTTTCTTT.

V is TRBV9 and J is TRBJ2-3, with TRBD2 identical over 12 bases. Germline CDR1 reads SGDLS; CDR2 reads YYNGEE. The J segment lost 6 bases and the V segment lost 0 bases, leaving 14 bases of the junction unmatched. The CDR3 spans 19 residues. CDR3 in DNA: TGTGCCAGCAGCGTAGAGAGGACTAGCGGGACACCCGCCAGGGATACGCAGTATTTT. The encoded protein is CASSVERTSGTPARDTQYF.

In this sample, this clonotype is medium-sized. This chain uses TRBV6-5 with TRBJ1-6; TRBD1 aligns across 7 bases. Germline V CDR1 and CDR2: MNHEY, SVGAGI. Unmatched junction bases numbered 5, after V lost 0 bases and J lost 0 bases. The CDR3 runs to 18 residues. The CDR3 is CASSYSVTGSSYNSPLHF. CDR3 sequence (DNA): TGTGCCAGCAGTTACTCCGTGACAGGGAGCTCCTATAATTCACCCCTCCACTTT.

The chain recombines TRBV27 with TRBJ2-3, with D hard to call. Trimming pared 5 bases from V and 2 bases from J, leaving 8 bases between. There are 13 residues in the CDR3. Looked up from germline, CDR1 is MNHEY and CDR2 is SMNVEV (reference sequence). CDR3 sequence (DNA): TGTGCCAGCAGTCCGATCTTCACAGATACGCAGTATTTT. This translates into CASSPIFTDTQYF.

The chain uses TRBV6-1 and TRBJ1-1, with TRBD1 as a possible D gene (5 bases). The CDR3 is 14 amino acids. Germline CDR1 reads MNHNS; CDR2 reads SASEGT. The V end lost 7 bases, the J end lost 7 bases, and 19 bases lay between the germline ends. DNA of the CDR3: TGTGCCAGCATGGACGGGGCCTTGTGGGGTGAAGCTTTCTTT. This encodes CASMDGALWGEAFF.

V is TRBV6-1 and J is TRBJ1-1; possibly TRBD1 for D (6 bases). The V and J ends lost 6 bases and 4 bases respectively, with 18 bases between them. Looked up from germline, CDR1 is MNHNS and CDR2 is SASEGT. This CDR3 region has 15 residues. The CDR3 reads CASRPGGGFPTEAFF. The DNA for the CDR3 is TGTGCCAGCAGACCCGGGGGGGGCTTTCCCACTGAAGCTTTCTTT.

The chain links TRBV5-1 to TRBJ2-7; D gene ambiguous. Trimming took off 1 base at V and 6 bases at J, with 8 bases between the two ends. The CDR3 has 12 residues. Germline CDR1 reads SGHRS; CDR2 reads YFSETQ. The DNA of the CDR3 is TGCGCCAGCAGCTTGAGGGAATCCGAGCAGTACTTC. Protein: CASSLRESEQYF.

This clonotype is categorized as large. CDR3 sequence reads: CASSEKGTKDEQFF. CDR3 nucleotides: TGTGCCAGCAGTGAAAAAGGGACAAAGGATGAGCAGTTCTTC. The rearrangement links TRBV6-4 to TRBJ2-1, with D possibly being TRBD1 (6 bases). Germline CDR1 MRHNA, CDR2 SNTAGT. Deletions cut 3 bases from V and 8 bases from J, with 14 bases between. The CDR3 consists of 14 residues.

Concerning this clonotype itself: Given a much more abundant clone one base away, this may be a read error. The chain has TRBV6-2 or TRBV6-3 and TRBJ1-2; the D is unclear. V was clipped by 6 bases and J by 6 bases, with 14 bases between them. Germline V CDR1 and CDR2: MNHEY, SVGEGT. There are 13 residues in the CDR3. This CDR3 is CASRKVRDHGYTF. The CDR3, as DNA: TGTGCCAGCAGAAAGGTCAGAGACCATGGCTACACCTTC.

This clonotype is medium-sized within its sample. CDR3 coding DNA: TGTGCCAGCAGGTCGGGACAGGGATCACCCCTCCACTTT. Translation gives CASRSGQGSPLHF. The chain couples TRBV28 to TRBJ1-6; 9 nucleotides match TRBD1. Germline lookup yields CDR1 MDHEN and CDR2 SYDVKM. There are 13 residues in the CDR3. The V and J ends lost 6 bases and 10 bases, in that order; junction bases with no gene match: 4.

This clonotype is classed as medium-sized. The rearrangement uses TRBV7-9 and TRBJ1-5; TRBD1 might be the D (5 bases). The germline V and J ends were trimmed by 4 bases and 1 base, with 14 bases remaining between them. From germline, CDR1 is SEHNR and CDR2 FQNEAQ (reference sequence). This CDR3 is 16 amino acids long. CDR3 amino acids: CASSSWGGVSNQPQHF. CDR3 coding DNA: TGTGCCAGCAGCTCCTGGGGGGGGGTCAGCAATCAGCCCCAGCATTTT.

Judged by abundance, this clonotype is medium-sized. CDR3 loop: CASSARLAGLYNEQFF. CDR3 DNA: TGTGCCAGTAGTGCCCGACTAGCGGGATTATACAATGAGCAGTTCTTC. The chain links TRBV19 to TRBJ2-1, with TRBD2 matching over 11 bases. Germline V gene sequence: CDR1 LNHDA, CDR2 SQIVND (reference sequence). The CDR3 has 16 residues. J gave up 4 bases and V 5 bases, and 7 bases lay outside the gene matches.

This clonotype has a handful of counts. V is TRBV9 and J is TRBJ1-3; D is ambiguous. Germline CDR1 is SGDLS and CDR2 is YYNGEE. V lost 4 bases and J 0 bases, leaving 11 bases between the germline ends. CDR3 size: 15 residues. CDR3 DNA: TGTGCCAGCAGCCCTCAGGTTCTCTCTGGAAACACCATATATTTT. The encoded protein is CASSPQVLSGNTIYF.

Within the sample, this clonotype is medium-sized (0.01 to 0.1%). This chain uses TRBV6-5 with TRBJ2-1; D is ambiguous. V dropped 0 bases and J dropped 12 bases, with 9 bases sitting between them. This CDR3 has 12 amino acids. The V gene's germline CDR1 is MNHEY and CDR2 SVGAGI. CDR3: CASSYSKGSQFF. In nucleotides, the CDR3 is TGTGCCAGCAGTTACTCGAAGGGCTCGCAGTTCTTC.

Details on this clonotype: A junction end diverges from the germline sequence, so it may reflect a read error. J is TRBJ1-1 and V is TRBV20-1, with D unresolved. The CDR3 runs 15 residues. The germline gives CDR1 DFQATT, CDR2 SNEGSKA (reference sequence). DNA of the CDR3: TGCAGTTCTAGAGCCCCTCCGGTGGCTAACACTGAAGCTTTCTTT. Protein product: CSSRAPPVANTEAFF.

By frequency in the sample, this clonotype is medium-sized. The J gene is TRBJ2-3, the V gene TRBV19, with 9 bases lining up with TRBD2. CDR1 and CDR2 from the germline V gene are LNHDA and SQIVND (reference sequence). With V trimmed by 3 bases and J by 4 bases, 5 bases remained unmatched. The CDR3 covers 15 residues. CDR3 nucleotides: TGTGCCAGTAGTATCGCGGCGGGAGGGCCAGATACGCAGTATTTT. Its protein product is CASSIAAGGPDTQYF.

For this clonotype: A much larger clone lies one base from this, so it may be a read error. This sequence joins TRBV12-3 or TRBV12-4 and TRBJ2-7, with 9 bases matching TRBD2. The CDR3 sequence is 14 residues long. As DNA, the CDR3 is TGTGCCAGCAGTTTAGGCGGGAGGGGAAACGAGAAGTACTTC. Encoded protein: CASSLGGRGNEKYF.